This section outlines one T cell receptor (beta chain) sequence together with its context. This specimen belongs to a study of lymphopenia after photon versus proton radiotherapy. Generated by immunoSEQ multiplex PCR, the TCRdb table keeps only in-frame clones and is missing some. The data show 20,000 to 25,000 clones, around 90% seen once. The CDR3 runs 13 residues. Trimming shortened V by 6 bases and J by 9 bases, and 15 bases separated the two germline ends. CDR1 is SNHLY and CDR2 is FYNNEI in the germline V gene. V usage is TRBV2 and J usage is TRBJ2-1; D gene uncertain. The sequencing here drew on peripheral blood, taken from a patient treated with proton-based radiotherapy. This clonotype originated in a woman aged 70-85 years with pancreatic cancer. Some clones in this sample may be carry-over from other donors' samples. CDR3 DNA sequence: TGTGCCAGCAGGGGATCGAGTTCCAGTGAGCAGTTCTTC. Translating it yields CASRGSSSSEQFF. Based on the CDR3 plus reference TRBV2 and TRBJ2-1, the full variable domain is EPEVTQTPSHQVTQMGQEVILRCVPISNHLYFYWYRQILGQKVEFLVSFYNNEISEKSEIFDDQFSVERPDGSNFTLKIRSTKLEDSAMYFCASRGSSSSEQFFGPGTRLTVL.